The 5 T cell receptor beta chains in this list originate from one sample, sequenced in a study of blood T cell repertoires in COVID-19. Assay: immunoSEQ multiplex PCR; the TCRdb copy retains only in-frame clones and omits some. This sample has some 340,000 clones; 90% occur once, and the top ten carry almost 4%. The sample comprised PBMCs or T cells enriched from blood (not recorded which). These receptor sequences come from a woman in her twenties or thirties who had been exposed to COVID-19.

The rearrangement links TRBV6-2 or TRBV6-3 to TRBJ1-5, with D tentatively TRBD1 (5 bases). Germline CDR1 is MNHEY and CDR2 is SVGEGT. The V end was cut by 0 bases, the J end by 2 bases, with 17 bases between. The CDR3 extends over 18 amino acids. CDR3 loop: CASSYSRLGRPRNQPQHF. For the CDR3, the DNA is TGTGCCAGCAGTTACTCGCGGTTGGGGCGGCCCCGCAATCAGCCCCAGCATTTT.

The chain links TRBV6-5 to TRBJ2-5, with 9 nucleotides matching TRBD2. Germline V CDR1 and CDR2: MNHEY, SVGAGI. The CDR3 loop spans 13 amino acids. Unmatched junction bases numbered 7, after V lost 11 bases and J lost 3 bases. CDR3 residues: CALHKRGEETQYF. CDR3 DNA sequence: TGTGCCCTCCACAAGCGGGGGGAAGAGACCCAGTACTTC.

This chain joins TRBV2 and TRBJ1-3; 9 positions match TRBD1. Germline V gene data show CDR1 as SNHLY and CDR2 as FYNNEI. This CDR3 region has 16 residues. V shed 4 bases and J 7 bases; nucleotides not matched to a gene: 11. The CDR3 DNA reads as TGTGCCAGCAGTGGGGACAGGGCTTTAATGAGGAACACCATATATTTT. It codes for CASSGDRALMRNTIYF.

This chain joins TRBV10-3 and TRBJ1-5; TRBD1 matches at 7 bases. J was trimmed by 6 bases and V by 4 bases; bases with no gene match: 6. Per germline, CDR1 ENHRY and CDR2 SYGVKD. The CDR3 has 14 amino acids. CDR3 region: CAISGAGGGQPQHF. Written as DNA, the CDR3 is TGTGCCATCAGTGGGGCAGGGGGAGGTCAGCCCCAGCATTTT.

The rearrangement links TRBV6-5 to TRBJ2-1, with D maybe TRBD2 (5 bases). Trimming shortened V by 8 bases and J by 4 bases, and 9 bases separated the two germline ends. Germline V lookup: CDR1 MNHEY, CDR2 SVGAGI. The CDR3 is 12 amino acids. The CDR3 nucleotides are TGTGCCAGCGCAGCGGCATACAATGAGCAGTTCTTC. This sequence encodes CASAAAYNEQFF.